These 2 T cell receptor beta chains came from one sample sequenced in a study of cytomegalovirus exposure and HLA in healthy donors. Sequencing used immunoSEQ multiplex PCR; TCRdb keeps in-frame clones, though not all of them. The table records around 220,000 clones, roughly 83% of them present only once. Source material: PBMCs. The receptors derive from a woman aged 25 to 39 in good health and CMV-seropositive.

This rearrangement joins TRBV4-2 to TRBJ2-1; no reliable D call. Germline CDR1 LGHNA, CDR2 YNFKEQ. The V and J ends lost 1 base and 6 bases respectively, with 16 bases between them. The CDR3 totals 16 residues. The CDR3 here is CASSQGTDSFFNEQFF. CDR3 DNA: TGTGCCAGCAGCCAAGGGACCGACTCCTTTTTCAATGAGCAGTTCTTC.

The genes are TRBV5-1 and TRBJ1-2; D gene ambiguous. The CDR3 extends over 13 amino acids. Germline V lookup: CDR1 SGHRS, CDR2 YFSETQ. V lost 0 bases and J lost 7, with 10 bases in between. In DNA, the CDR3 is TGCGCCAGCAGCTTGGCCTGGGGATCTGGCTACACCTTC. Amino acids: CASSLAWGSGYTF.